One sample yielded the 31 T cell receptor beta chains listed below, sequenced in a study of tissue T cells after allogeneic stem cell transplantation. Sequenced by immunoSEQ multiplex PCR; TCRdb stores in-frame clones only, minus some. The repertoire holds 550 to 700 clones, with 84% as singletons. The sequences come from liver tissue, collected at autopsy. The source is a male patient aged 40-70 years with steroid-refractory graft-versus-host disease after an allogeneic stem cell transplant. The T cells may partly be graft donor cells.

The rearrangement uses TRBV16 and TRBJ1-2, with 10 bases lining up with TRBD1. J gave up 8 bases and V 2 bases, and 5 bases lay outside the gene matches. The germline V gene has CDR1 KGHSY and CDR2 FQNENV. This CDR3 is 14 amino acids long. Here the CDR3 DNA reads TGTGCCAGCAGCCAAGACAGGGGGCGCTTGGGCTACACCTTC. Encoded protein: CASSQDRGRLGYTF.

The chain has TRBV9 and TRBJ2-7; no reliable D call. V gave up 0 bases and J gave up 1 base, with 8 bases separating them. Germline V gives CDR1 SGDLS, CDR2 YYNGEE. There are 14 residues in the CDR3. CDR3 sequence (DNA): TGTGCCAGCAGCGTAGAAGGCGGATCCTACGAGCAGTACTTC. Its protein product is CASSVEGGSYEQYF.

CDR3 amino acids: CASSQEEDRPDTQYF. The CDR3 nucleotides are TGCGCCAGCAGCCAAGAAGAGGACCGGCCAGATACGCAGTATTTT. The chain combines TRBV4-1 with TRBJ2-3; D not certain. With 0 bases removed from V and 4 bases from J, the gap between germline ends came to 11 bases. The V gene's germline CDR1 is MGHRA and CDR2 YSYEKL. The CDR3 is made up of 15 amino acids.

The V call is TRBV7-3, the J call TRBJ2-7; either TRBD1 or TRBD2 may fit D (6 bases each). V lost 2 bases to trimming and J lost 4 bases, with 12 bases between them. The germline gives CDR1 SGHTA, CDR2 FQGTGA. The CDR3 is 14 residues long. CDR3 bases: TGTGCCAGCAGCTTACACCCGGGGGCATACGAGCAGTACTTC. Protein: CASSLHPGAYEQYF.

This chain joins TRBV13 and TRBJ2-7, with a possible D match to TRBD1 (7 bases). From germline, CDR1 is PRHDT and CDR2 FYEKMQ (reference sequence). V was pared by 3 bases and J by 2 bases, with 17 bases between. The CDR3 has 16 residues. Written as DNA, the CDR3 is TGTGCCAGCAGCTTGCCGGGCAGGGGGGTCCCCTACGAGCAGTACTTC. The encoded protein is CASSLPGRGVPYEQYF.

This rearrangement joins TRBV6-5 to TRBJ2-3; 10 positions match TRBD2. This CDR3 has 16 amino acids. Looked up from germline, CDR1 is MNHEY and CDR2 is SVGAGI. The ends lost 2 bases at V and 5 bases at J; junction bases unmatched: 7. This CDR3 reads CASSYVPSGGRDTQYF. DNA for the CDR3: TGTGCCAGCAGTTACGTCCCTAGCGGGGGTAGAGATACGCAGTATTTT.

This chain uses TRBV6-1 with TRBJ1-5; D is ambiguous. Trimming removed 4 bases from V and 0 bases from J, with 13 bases in between. CDR3 length: 16 residues. CDR1 and CDR2 from the germline V gene are MNHNS and SASEGT. The CDR3 protein is CASSVTAAHSNQPQHF. The CDR3 DNA follows: TGTGCCAGCAGTGTAACCGCAGCCCATAGCAATCAGCCCCAGCATTTT.

This clone showed up just once. The CDR3 region is CASSLRDSPPSGQYF. The CDR3 DNA reads TGCGCCAGCAGCCTCCGGGACTCCCCTCCCAGCGGGCAGTACTTC. The genes are TRBV5-1 and TRBJ2-7, with D perhaps matching TRBD2 (6 bases). Trimming shortened V by 4 bases and J by 9 bases, and 23 bases separated the two germline ends. The CDR3 extends over 15 amino acids. CDR1 is SGHRS and CDR2 is YFSETQ in the germline V gene. Full variable domain (remainder filled in from reference TRBV5-1 and TRBJ2-7): KAGVTQTPRYLIKTRGQQVTLSCSPISGHRSVSWYQQTPGQGLQFLFEYFSETQRNKGNFPGRFSGRQFSNSRSEMNVSTLELGDSALYLCASSLRDSPPSGQYFGPGTRLTVT.

The chain carries TRBV6-5 and TRBJ1-2; D perhaps matches TRBD1 (6 bases). The V and J ends lost 6 bases and 3 bases respectively, with 14 bases between them. Germline CDR1 MNHEY, CDR2 SVGAGI. This CDR3 spans 14 amino acids. The CDR3 loop is CASRLQGTHYGYTF. CDR3 sequence (DNA): TGTGCCAGCAGGCTACAGGGCACCCACTATGGCTACACCTTC.

The chain couples TRBV5-1 to TRBJ1-4, with 8 bases fitting TRBD1. CDR1 and CDR2 (germline): SGHRS, YFSETQ. After removal of 4 bases from V and 3 bases from J, the junction contained 11 bases not matched to a gene. The CDR3 totals 17 residues. The CDR3 DNA follows: TGCGCCAGCAGCCTCCAGCCCTCAGGGGGCGCTAATGAAAAACTGTTTTTT. Amino acid sequence: CASSLQPSGGANEKLFF. The full variable domain, with the rest looked up from reference TRBV5-1 and TRBJ1-4, is KAGVTQTPRYLIKTRGQQVTLSCSPISGHRSVSWYQQTPGQGLQFLFEYFSETQRNKGNFPGRFSGRQFSNSRSEMNVSTLELGDSALYLCASSLQPSGGANEKLFFGSGTQLSVL.

This chain connects TRBV9 to TRBJ2-7; 7 nucleotides line up with TRBD2. The germline gives CDR1 SGDLS, CDR2 YYNGEE. Unmatched junction bases numbered 17, after V lost 4 bases and J lost 4 bases. The CDR3 is made up of 17 amino acids. The CDR3 loop reads CASSSQVGGSGMYEQYF. DNA of the CDR3: TGTGCCAGCAGCTCACAAGTTGGGGGGAGCGGGATGTACGAGCAGTACTTC.

Here the CDR3 DNA reads TGTGCCAGTAGTATTCTGGGCGGGGGGGGACGAACGGCCGGGCAGTTCTTC. This encodes CASSILGGGGRTAGQFF. The V call is TRBV19, the J call TRBJ2-1, with TRBD2 identical over 9 bases. J lost 12 bases, V lost 3 bases, and 18 bases had no gene match. This CDR3 is 17 amino acids long. Germline V lookup: CDR1 LNHDA, CDR2 SQIVND (reference sequence). Supplemented by reference TRBV19 and TRBJ2-1, the full variable domain reads DGGITQSPKYLFRKEGQNVTLSCEQNLNHDAMYWYRQDPGQGLRLIYYSQIVNDFQKGDIAEGYSVSREKKESFPLTVTSAQKNPTAFYLCASSILGGGGRTAGQFFGPGTRLTVL.

This rearrangement joins TRBV7-6 to TRBJ2-2; no reliable D call. V gave up 1 base and J gave up 7 bases, with 10 bases separating them. The CDR3 covers 14 residues. The V gene's germline CDR1 is SGHVS and CDR2 FNYEAQ. In nucleotides, the CDR3 is TGTGCCAGCAGCTTAGGAAGAGTAGACGGGGAGCTGTTTTTT. Amino acid sequence: CASSLGRVDGELFF.

This chain joins TRBV7-6 and TRBJ1-1; D is possibly TRBD1 (5 bases). This CDR3 has 16 amino acids. Germline V gene data show CDR1 as SGHVS and CDR2 as FNYEAQ. The V gene lost 5 bases and the J gene lost 3 bases, with 19 bases spanning the gap. This CDR3 is CASSLAPQASYTEAFF. The CDR3 DNA reads TGTGCCAGCAGCCTCGCCCCACAGGCTTCGTACACTGAAGCTTTCTTT.

For this clone: Other DNA sequences in this specimen translate into the identical CDR3. This chain uses TRBV7-9 with TRBJ2-3, with TRBD1 matching over 9 bases. Germline assignment: CDR1 SEHNR and CDR2 FQNEAQ (reference sequence). J lost 3 bases, V lost 3 bases, and 4 bases had no gene match. The CDR3 is 15 amino acids. CDR3 DNA: TGTGCCAGCAGCTTCAGGGACAGGGTAACAGATACGCAGTATTTT. Its protein is CASSFRDRVTDTQYF.

The CDR3 region is CATKPITSGGENYQETQYF. The CDR3 DNA reads TGTGCCACAAAGCCCATCACTAGCGGGGGGGAAAATTACCAAGAGACCCAGTACTTC. J is TRBJ2-5 and V is TRBV2, with 13 bases identical to TRBD2. CDR1 is SNHLY and CDR2 is FYNNEI in the germline V gene. The CDR3 is made up of 19 amino acids. The trim removed 10 bases at V and 0 bases at J, leaving 17 bases unmatched. The whole variable domain, filled in from reference TRBV2 and TRBJ2-5, reads EPEVTQTPSHQVTQMGQEVILRCVPISNHLYFYWYRQILGQKVEFLVSFYNNEISEKSEIFDDQFSVERPDGSNFTLKIRSTKLEDSAMYFCATKPITSGGENYQETQYFGPGTRLLVL.

The chain employs TRBV6-2 or TRBV6-3 and TRBJ2-2, with 12 bases aligning to TRBD2. The CDR3 runs to 18 residues. Germline CDR1 MNHEY, CDR2 SVGEGT. The J segment lost 1 base and the V segment lost 0 bases, leaving 3 bases of the junction unmatched. This CDR3 is CASSYSLAGGLNTGELFF. CDR3 nucleotides: TGTGCCAGCAGTTACTCCCTAGCGGGGGGGCTGAACACCGGGGAGCTGTTTTTT.

V usage is TRBV2 and J usage is TRBJ1-6, with no clear D. Trimming cost V 2 bases and J 6 bases, with 11 bases left between them. The germline V gene has CDR1 SNHLY and CDR2 FYNNEI. CDR3 length equals 15 residues. Here the CDR3 DNA reads TGTGCCAGCAGTGAATCGGCAGAGGCTAATTCACCCCTCCACTTT. Amino acid sequence: CASSESAEANSPLHF.

This chain uses TRBV7-9 with TRBJ2-2; D is unclear. This CDR3 region has 16 residues. CDR1 is SEHNR and CDR2 is FQNEAQ in the germline V gene (reference sequence). Trimming cost V 3 bases and J 5 bases, with 16 bases left between them. CDR3 nucleotide sequence: TGTGCCAGCAGCTTGATCGTCGCCCCCAGGACCGGGGAGCTGTTTTTT. Translated, it gives CASSLIVAPRTGELFF.

The chain uses TRBV7-2 and TRBJ2-7, with 10 positions matching TRBD2. Germline CDR1 and CDR2: SGHTA and FQGNSA. V dropped 4 bases and J dropped 6; count of bases not matched to a gene: 9. The CDR3 runs 15 residues. CDR3 in amino acids: CASSSTSGPHIEQYF. The CDR3 region has the DNA TGTGCCAGCAGCTCGACTAGCGGGCCCCATATCGAGCAGTACTTC.

The rearrangement links TRBV7-2 to TRBJ2-1; D uncertain. The CDR3 totals 13 residues. Germline-derived CDR1 and CDR2 are SGHTA and FQGNSA. The V end lost 1 base, the J end lost 8 bases, and 9 bases lay between the germline ends. The CDR3 DNA follows: TGTGCCAGCAGCTTAGGGCCCCGTTATGAGCAGTTCTTC. Translating gives CASSLGPRYEQFF.

The V call is TRBV19, the J call TRBJ2-7; TRBD1 matches at 10 bases. This CDR3 has 13 amino acids. V lost 10 bases and J lost 2; bases outside the gene matches: 5. Per the germline V gene, CDR1 is LNHDA and CDR2 is SQIVND (reference sequence). CDR3 protein: CATGTGVAYEQYF. The CDR3 region has the DNA TGTGCCACCGGGACAGGGGTGGCCTACGAGCAGTACTTC.

The genes are TRBV5-1 and TRBJ2-5, with TRBD1 matching 9 bases. With 2 bases clipped from V and 2 bases from J, the junction kept 1 base outside the gene matches. The CDR3 runs 14 residues. The germline V gene encodes CDR1 SGHRS and CDR2 YFSETQ. The CDR3 protein is CASSLGQGQETQYF. CDR3 nucleotide sequence: TGCGCCAGCAGCTTAGGACAGGGGCAAGAGACCCAGTACTTC.

This rearrangement joins TRBV7-6 to TRBJ2-4; 7 bases agree with TRBD1. Trimming took 2 bases from V and 0 from J; bases not matched to a gene: 13. Germline CDR1 is SGHVS and CDR2 is FNYEAQ. CDR3 length: 19 residues. CDR3 loop: CASSLNPPPTGVAKNIQYF. DNA of the CDR3: TGTGCCAGCAGCTTAAATCCCCCTCCAACAGGGGTAGCCAAAAACATTCAGTACTTC.

The DNA of the CDR3 is TGTGCCAGCAGCTGGCGGGACAGGGCCACAGATACGCAGTATTTT. Protein product: CASSWRDRATDTQYF. J is TRBJ2-3 and V is TRBV7-8, with TRBD1 identical over 9 bases. The CDR3 is made up of 15 amino acids. Germline trimming cut 4 bases from V and 2 bases from J; bases unmatched to any gene: 4. Germline-derived CDR1 and CDR2 are SGHVS and FQNEAQ. Using reference TRBV7-8 and TRBJ2-3 for the parts outside the CDR3, the full variable domain is GAGVSQSPRYKVAKRGQDVALRCDPISGHVSLFWYQQALGQGPEFLTYFQNEAQLDKSGLPSDRFFAERPEGSVSTLKIQRTQQEDSAVYLCASSWRDRATDTQYFGPGTRLTVL.

The chain employs TRBV6-5 and TRBJ1-1; D possibly corresponds to TRBD1 (5 bases). The CDR3 length is 14 residues. Germline loops: CDR1 MNHEY, CDR2 SVGAGI. V was trimmed by 4 bases and J by 1 base, leaving 10 bases between them. DNA of the CDR3: TGTGCCAGCAGTTCTCCCGGACAGAACACTGAAGCTTTCTTT. It is translated as CASSSPGQNTEAFF.

V gene TRBV6-9 combines with J gene TRBJ1-2; unclear D gene. The CDR3 totals 14 residues. The germline gives CDR1 MNHGY, CDR2 SVAAGI. V lost 4 bases and J 5 bases, leaving 14 bases between the germline ends. CDR3 sequence reads: CASSFTSGKYGYTF. CDR3 bases: TGTGCCAGCAGTTTTACCTCAGGTAAATATGGCTACACCTTC.

The V and J genes are TRBV5-1 and TRBJ2-2; D is ambiguous. Trimming took off 2 bases at V and 5 bases at J, with 7 bases between the two ends. Looked up from germline, CDR1 is SGHRS and CDR2 is YFSETQ. The CDR3 runs 13 residues. The DNA of the CDR3 is TGCGCCAGCAGCTTAGACGGAACCGGGGAGCTGTTTTTT. Its translation: CASSLDGTGELFF.

This chain joins TRBV2 and TRBJ1-2; 9 positions match TRBD1. Germline loops: CDR1 SNHLY, CDR2 FYNNEI. The ends lost 0 bases at V and 10 bases at J; junction bases unmatched: 6. The CDR3 has 14 residues. The CDR3 nucleotides are TGTGCCAGCAGTGAAGCGGGACAGGGTCATGACTACACCTTC. Translated: CASSEAGQGHDYTF. Together with reference TRBV2 and TRBJ1-2, the CDR3 gives the full variable domain: EPEVTQTPSHQVTQMGQEVILRCVPISNHLYFYWYRQILGQKVEFLVSFYNNEISEKSEIFDDQFSVERPDGSNFTLKIRSTKLEDSAMYFCASSEAGQGHDYTFGSGTRLTVV.

The chain couples TRBV3-1 (or the pseudogene TRBV3-2) to TRBJ2-7; 10 nucleotides line up with TRBD1. The CDR3 loop spans 16 amino acids. Germline CDR1 and CDR2: LGHDT and YNNKEL (reference sequence). V dropped 1 base and J dropped 4; count of bases not matched to a gene: 7. The CDR3 DNA reads as TGTGCCAGCAGCCAAGGCGCCGGGACAGGGGAATACGAGCAGTACTTC. Amino acid sequence: CASSQGAGTGEYEQYF.

J is TRBJ1-2 and V is TRBV30, with 7 nucleotides matching TRBD1. The CDR3 totals 15 residues. Germline CDR1 GTSNPN, CDR2 SVGIG (reference sequence). V gave up 3 bases and J gave up 4 bases; unmatched junction bases: 11. DNA of the CDR3: TGTGCCTGGAGAATACAGGGGACTCTCCTCTATGGCTACACCTTC. It encodes CAWRIQGTLLYGYTF.